The text below deals with one T cell receptor (beta chain). What it recognizes is unknown. The data were taken from a study of cytomegalovirus exposure and HLA in healthy donors. Study-level information: Of some 400 genotyped donors, about 80% clustered with self-reported Caucasian donors. Overall study findings and caveats: Association of a missense DCLRE1C variant with TCR beta V- and J-gene trimming was reported in a later analysis.

V lost 4 bases to trimming and J lost 2 bases; unmatched junction nucleotides: 9. The V gene's germline CDR1 is SGDLS and CDR2 YYNGEE. The CDR3 consists of 16 residues. PCR used 60 Vbeta primers and 13 Jbeta primers. Some clones are missing from TCRdb's copy, which holds only in-frame ones; the method was immunoSEQ multiplex PCR. The sample has under 150,000 clones; about three quarters are singletons. This chain uses TRBV9 with TRBJ2-3; 8 bases fit TRBD2. The sequenced material came from PBMCs. The receptor's source is a man between 45 and 60 years old in good health and CMV-seropositive. For the CDR3, the DNA is TGTGCCAGCAGCCTGGGGGTCGGGAGGGCCACAGATACGCAGTATTTT. Translation gives CASSLGVGRATDTQYF.